This T cell receptor (beta chain) originates from a study of blood T cell repertoires in COVID-19. This clone was counted a few times. The CDR3 loop spans 17 amino acids. Germline V gene data show CDR1 as SNHLY and CDR2 as FYNNEI. Trimming took off 5 bases at V and 1 base at J, with 20 bases between the two ends. The protocol was immunoSEQ multiplex PCR, while the TCRdb copy is restricted to in-frame clones and leaves out a portion. This sample has almost 250,000 clones, with roughly 90% found just once. This TCR derives from a woman in her 30s who had recovered from COVID-19. Source material: PBMCs or T cells enriched from blood (not recorded which). The rearrangement joins TRBV2 to TRBJ1-1, with a tentative D call TRBD1 (6 bases). CDR3 loop: CASSMGTGTQPNTEAFF. The CDR3, as DNA: TGTGCCAGCAGTATGGGGACCGGGACACAACCGAACACTGAAGCTTTCTTT.